The clone carrying this T cell receptor (beta chain) was observed once. This specimen belongs to a study of control samples from healthy donors and cancer patients. The CDR3 sequence is 13 residues long. The ends were cut back, 0 bases at V and 1 base at J, with 3 bases in the middle. CDR1 is WNHNN, CDR2 SYGVQD, per germline (reference sequence). Repertoires were generated with immunoSEQ multiplex PCR, while TCRdb's copy carries only in-frame clones and drops some. This sample has some 45,000 clones; roughly 85% occur once, and the top ten carry 45% to 50%. Sequenced input: blood. The chain has TRBV10-1 and TRBJ1-1, with D uncertain. This receptor was obtained from a man in his 60s in good health. The CDR3 sequence is CASSESGNTEAFF. Written as DNA, the CDR3 is TGCGCCAGCAGTGAGTCAGGGAACACTGAAGCTTTCTTT.